This T cell receptor (beta chain) was recovered during a study of cytomegalovirus exposure and HLA in healthy donors. This CDR3 spans 14 amino acids. CDR1 SEHNR and CDR2 FQNEAQ come from the germline V gene (reference sequence). Between the trimmed V and J ends, which lost 5 bases and 2 bases, there was a span of 10 bases. Use of 60 Vbeta and 13 Jbeta primers characterized the PCR. Original methodology: About 11 million of some 80 million unique TCR beta chains were shared, per a later count. Using immunoSEQ multiplex PCR, the repertoire was profiled, and TCRdb retains in-frame clones only, with some absent. Clone size and V and J calls were adopted from that table, with D and trimming inferred from the DNA. The sample shows 60,000 to 85,000 clones, just over 70% of them seen only once. Study outcomes and limitations: Roughly uniform sequencing depth across donors was assumed, possibly incorrectly. It was confirmed in vitro that three of the CMV-associated chains were specific for CMV antigens.

Notes on this clone: Its target is not known.

The clonotype originates from a man aged 55 to 70 in good health and CMV-seropositive. The sequenced material came from PBMCs. This chain uses TRBV7-9 with TRBJ2-1; D is ambiguous. The DNA of the CDR3 is TGTGCCAGCAGCCCAAGTAGTACCTACAATGAGCAGTTCTTC. Translation: CASSPSSTYNEQFF.